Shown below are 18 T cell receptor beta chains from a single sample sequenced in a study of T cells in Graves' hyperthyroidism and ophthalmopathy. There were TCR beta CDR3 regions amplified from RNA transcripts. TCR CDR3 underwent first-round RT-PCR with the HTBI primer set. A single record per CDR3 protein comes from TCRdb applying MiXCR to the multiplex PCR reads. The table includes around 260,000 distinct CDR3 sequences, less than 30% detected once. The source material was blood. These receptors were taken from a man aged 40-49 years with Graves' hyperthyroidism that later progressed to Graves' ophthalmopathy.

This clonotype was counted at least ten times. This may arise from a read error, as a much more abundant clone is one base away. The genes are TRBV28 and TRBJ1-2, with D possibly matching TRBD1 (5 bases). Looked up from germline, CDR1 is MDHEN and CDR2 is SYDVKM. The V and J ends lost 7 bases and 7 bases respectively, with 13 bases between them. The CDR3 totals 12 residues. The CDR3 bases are TGTGCCAGCAATCCAGGGATTAGTGGCTACACCTTC. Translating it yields CASNPGISGYTF.

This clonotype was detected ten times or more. CDR3 amino acids: CATSRDLSGSNQPQHF. CDR3 bases: TGTGCCACCAGCAGAGATCTTTCGGGGAGCAATCAGCCCCAGCATTTT. The V gene is TRBV15, the J gene TRBJ1-5; D gene uncertain. The CDR3 has 16 amino acids. V dropped 0 bases and J dropped 1 base, with 10 bases sitting between them. Germline loops: CDR1 LNHNV, CDR2 YYDKDF (reference sequence).

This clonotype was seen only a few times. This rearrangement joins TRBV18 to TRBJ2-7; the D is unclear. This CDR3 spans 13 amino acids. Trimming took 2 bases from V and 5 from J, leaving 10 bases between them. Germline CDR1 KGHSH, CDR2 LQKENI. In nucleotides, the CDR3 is TGTGCCAGCTCACCAGGCCAGTTCGACGAGCAGTACTTC. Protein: CASSPGQFDEQYF.

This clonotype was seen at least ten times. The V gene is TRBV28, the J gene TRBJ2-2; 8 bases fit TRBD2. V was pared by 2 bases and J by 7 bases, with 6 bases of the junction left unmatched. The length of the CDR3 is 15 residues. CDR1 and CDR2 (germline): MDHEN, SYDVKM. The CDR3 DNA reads TGTGCCAGCAGTTTACCGGGAGGGAGCAACGGGGAGCTGTTTTTT. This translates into CASSLPGGSNGELFF.

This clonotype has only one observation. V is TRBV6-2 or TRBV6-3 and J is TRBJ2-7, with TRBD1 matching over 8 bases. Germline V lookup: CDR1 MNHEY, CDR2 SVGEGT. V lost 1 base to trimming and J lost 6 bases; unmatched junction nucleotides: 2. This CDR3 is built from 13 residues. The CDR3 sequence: CASSYLGTGEQYF. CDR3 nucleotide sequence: TGTGCCAGCAGTTACTTAGGGACAGGCGAGCAGTACTTC.

The CDR3 DNA sequence: TGTGCCAGCAGGAGAGGACAGGGCGGAAACACTGAAGCTTTCTTT. This sequence encodes CASRRGQGGNTEAFF. The gene calls are TRBV12-3 or TRBV12-4 and TRBJ1-1; 8 bases align to TRBD1. The CDR3 runs to 15 residues. The V gene end was trimmed by 6 bases and the J gene end by 2 bases; junction bases not matched to a gene: 8.

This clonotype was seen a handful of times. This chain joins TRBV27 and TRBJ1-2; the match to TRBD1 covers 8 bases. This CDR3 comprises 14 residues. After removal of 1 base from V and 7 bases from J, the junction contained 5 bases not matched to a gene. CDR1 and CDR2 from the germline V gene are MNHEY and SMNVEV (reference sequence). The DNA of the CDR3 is TGTGCCAGCAGTTTATGGGCAGGGGGCCCTGGCTACACCTTC. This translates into CASSLWAGGPGYTF.

The CDR3 spells CASSAVWQGPLQPQHF. The CDR3, as DNA: TGTGCCAGCAGTGCCGTTTGGCAGGGCCCTTTGCAGCCCCAGCATTTT. The J gene is TRBJ1-5, the V gene TRBV28, with D maybe TRBD1 (5 bases). CDR1 MDHEN and CDR2 SYDVKM come from the germline V gene. This CDR3 is 16 amino acids long. V shed 5 bases and J shed 7 bases, with 21 bases lying between them.

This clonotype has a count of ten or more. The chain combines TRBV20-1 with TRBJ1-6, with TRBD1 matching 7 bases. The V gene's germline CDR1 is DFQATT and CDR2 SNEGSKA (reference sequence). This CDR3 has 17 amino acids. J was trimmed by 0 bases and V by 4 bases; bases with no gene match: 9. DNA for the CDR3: TGCAGTGCTAAACAGGGACAGCGTAGCTCCTATAATTCACCCCTCCACTTT. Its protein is CSAKQGQRSSYNSPLHF.

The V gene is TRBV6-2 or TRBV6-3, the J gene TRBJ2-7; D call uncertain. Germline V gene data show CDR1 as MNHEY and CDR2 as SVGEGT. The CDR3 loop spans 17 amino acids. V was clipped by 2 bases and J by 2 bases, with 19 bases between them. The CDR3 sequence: CASSYPDLQTLTYEQYF. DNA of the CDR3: TGTGCCAGCAGTTACCCGGACCTACAAACCCTAACCTACGAGCAGTACTTC.

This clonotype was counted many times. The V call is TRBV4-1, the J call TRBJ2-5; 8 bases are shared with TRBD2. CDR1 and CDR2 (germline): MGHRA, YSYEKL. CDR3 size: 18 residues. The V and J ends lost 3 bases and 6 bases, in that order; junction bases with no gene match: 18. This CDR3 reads CASSHPGLKTSAHQTQYF. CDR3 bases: TGCGCCAGCAGCCACCCCGGACTGAAGACTAGCGCCCATCAGACCCAGTACTTC.

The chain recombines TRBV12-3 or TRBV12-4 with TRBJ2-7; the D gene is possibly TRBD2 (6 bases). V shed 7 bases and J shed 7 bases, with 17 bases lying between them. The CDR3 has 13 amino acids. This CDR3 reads CASTNISGVEQYF. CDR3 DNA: TGTGCCAGCACCAATATATCGGGGGTTGAGCAGTACTTC.

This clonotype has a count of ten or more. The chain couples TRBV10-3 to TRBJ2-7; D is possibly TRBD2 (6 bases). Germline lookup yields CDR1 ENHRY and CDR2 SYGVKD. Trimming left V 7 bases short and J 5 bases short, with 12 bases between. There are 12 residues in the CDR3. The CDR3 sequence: CAITGTGDEQYF. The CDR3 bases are TGTGCCATCACCGGGACGGGGGACGAGCAGTACTTC.

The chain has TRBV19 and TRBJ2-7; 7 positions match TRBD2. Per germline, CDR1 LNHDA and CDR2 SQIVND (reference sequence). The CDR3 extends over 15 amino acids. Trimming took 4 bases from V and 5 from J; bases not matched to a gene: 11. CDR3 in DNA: TGTGCCAGTAGTAGTCTGGCGGGAGAATGGGACGAGCAGTACTTC. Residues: CASSSLAGEWDEQYF. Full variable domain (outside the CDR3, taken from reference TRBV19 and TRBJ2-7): DGGITQSPKYLFRKEGQNVTLSCEQNLNHDAMYWYRQDPGQGLRLIYYSQIVNDFQKGDIAEGYSVSREKKESFPLTVTSAQKNPTAFYLCASSSLAGEWDEQYFGPGTRLTVT.

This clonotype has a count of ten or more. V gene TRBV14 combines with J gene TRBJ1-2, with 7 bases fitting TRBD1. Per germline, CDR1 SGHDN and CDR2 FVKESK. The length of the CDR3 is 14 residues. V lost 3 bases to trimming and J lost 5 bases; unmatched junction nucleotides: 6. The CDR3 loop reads CASSQDRSLYGYTF. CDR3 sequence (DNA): TGTGCCAGCAGCCAGGACAGGAGCCTTTATGGCTACACCTTC.

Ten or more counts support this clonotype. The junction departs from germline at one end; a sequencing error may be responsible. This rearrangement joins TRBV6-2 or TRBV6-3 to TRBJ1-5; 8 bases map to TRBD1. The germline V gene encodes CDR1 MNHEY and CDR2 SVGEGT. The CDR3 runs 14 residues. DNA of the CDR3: TGTGCCAGCAGACGTGGACAGGGCCAAGGAAATTCGGATTTT. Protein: CASRRGQGQGNSDF.

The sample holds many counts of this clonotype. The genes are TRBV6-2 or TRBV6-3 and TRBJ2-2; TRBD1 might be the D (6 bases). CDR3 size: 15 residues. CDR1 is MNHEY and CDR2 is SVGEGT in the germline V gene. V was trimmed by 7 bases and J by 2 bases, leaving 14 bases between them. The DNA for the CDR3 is TGTGCCAGCAAGTCCTGGACAGCTAACACCGGGGAGCTGTTTTTT. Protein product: CASKSWTANTGELFF.

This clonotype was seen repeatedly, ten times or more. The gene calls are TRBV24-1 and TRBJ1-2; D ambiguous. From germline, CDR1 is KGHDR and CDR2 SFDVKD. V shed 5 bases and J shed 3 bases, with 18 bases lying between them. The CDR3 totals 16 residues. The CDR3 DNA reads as TGTGCCACCAGTGGGCCACGCCTGGACGGAGACTATGGCTACACCTTC. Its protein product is CATSGPRLDGDYGYTF.